This T cell receptor beta chain was identified during a study of blood T cells in healthy people across ages. This CDR3 comprises 14 residues. Germline values: CDR1 SNHLY, CDR2 FYNNEI. The ends were cut back, 6 bases at V and 0 bases at J, with 12 bases in the middle. Findings and caveats of the study: Conclusively comparing naive with antigen-experienced cells was impossible with unsorted PBMCs.

Primed by a sample-barcoded 5' primer and a J-beta primer mix, a second PCR proceeded for about 6 to 11 cycles. TCRdb ran MiXCR on the 5' RACE reads and lists one entry per CDR3 protein. The table has 800,000 to 950,000 distinct CDR3 sequences, 40% to 60% seen once. Concerning this clonotype: Its antigen remains unidentified.

The chain couples TRBV2 to TRBJ2-7; maybe TRBD1 (6 bases). This TCR was recovered from a man aged 25-45 years in good health. The sample was blood. CDR3 bases: TGTGCCAGCAGACGGACAGCGGACTCCTACGAGCAGTACTTC. It is translated as CASRRTADSYEQYF.